The clone carrying this T cell receptor delta chain has a handful of counts. The target antigen is unknown. TCRdb records a much larger clone's protein for this DNA, with a difference at residue 19 that likely arises from a read error; the protein given is the translation of the DNA. TRG and TRD sequences were obtained from every sorted gammadelta sample. TCRdb fed the multiplex PCR reads to CATT. The sample records roughly 93,000 delta-chain clones, almost 1.5% being singletons. This entry comes from a study of γδ T cells in repeated Plasmodium falciparum infection. About the research overall: The natural-infection arm compared Malian children under seasonal malaria with matched Australian children.

Flow sorting of PBMC yielded separate Vgamma9/Vdelta2+ and Vdelta2-negative gammadelta T cell populations for bulk repertoire analysis. Germline values: CDR1 GEAIGNYY, CDR2 EKD. The CDR3 spans 21 residues. Broader study findings: Malian children's Vdelta2-negative repertoires appeared more expanded and less diverse than Australians'.

The V gene is TRDV2, but the J gene lacks a call; TRDD3, the D gene given by the table, was not confirmed from the DNA. Sequencing was carried out using gamma-delta T cells from blood. This receptor was obtained from a pool of human donors (malaria-infected and uninfected, not separated). The DNA of the CDR3 is TGTGCCTGTGACACCCCCCTACGAAATACTGGGGGATACGGGAACACCGATAAACGCATCTTT. As protein: CACDTPLRNTGGYGNTDKRIF.